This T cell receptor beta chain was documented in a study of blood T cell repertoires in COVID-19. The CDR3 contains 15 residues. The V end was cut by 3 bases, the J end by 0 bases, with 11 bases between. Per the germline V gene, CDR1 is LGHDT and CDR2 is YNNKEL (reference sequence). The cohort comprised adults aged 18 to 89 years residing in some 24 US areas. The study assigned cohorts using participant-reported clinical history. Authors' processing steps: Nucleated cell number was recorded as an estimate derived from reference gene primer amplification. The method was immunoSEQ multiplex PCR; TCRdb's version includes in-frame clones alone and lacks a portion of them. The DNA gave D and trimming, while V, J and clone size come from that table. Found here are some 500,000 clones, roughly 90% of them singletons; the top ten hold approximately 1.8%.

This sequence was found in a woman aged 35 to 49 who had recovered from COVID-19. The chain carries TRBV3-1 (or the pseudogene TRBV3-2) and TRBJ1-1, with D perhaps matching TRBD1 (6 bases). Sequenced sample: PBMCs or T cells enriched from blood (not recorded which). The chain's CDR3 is CASSHKAGVNTEAFF. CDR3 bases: TGTGCCAGCAGCCATAAGGCAGGGGTGAACACTGAAGCTTTCTTT.